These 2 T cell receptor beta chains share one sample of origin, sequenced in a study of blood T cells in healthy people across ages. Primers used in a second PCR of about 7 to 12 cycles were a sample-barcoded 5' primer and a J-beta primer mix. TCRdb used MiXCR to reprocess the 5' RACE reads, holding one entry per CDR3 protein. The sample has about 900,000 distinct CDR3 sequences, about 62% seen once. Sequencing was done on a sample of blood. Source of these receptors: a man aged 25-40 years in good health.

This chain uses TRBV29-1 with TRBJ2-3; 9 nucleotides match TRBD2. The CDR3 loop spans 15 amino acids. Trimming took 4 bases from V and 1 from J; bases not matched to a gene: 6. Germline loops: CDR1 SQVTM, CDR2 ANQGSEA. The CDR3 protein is CSVVNQREGTDTQYF. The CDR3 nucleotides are TGCAGCGTTGTTAACCAGCGGGAGGGCACAGATACGCAGTATTTT.

The chain's CDR3 is CASSFSADTEYF. The CDR3 DNA reads TGTGCCAGCAGTTTCAGTGCAGATACGGAATATTTT. This chain links TRBV12-3 or TRBV12-4 with TRBJ2-3; D is unresolved. The CDR3 contains 12 residues. The V and J ends lost 3 bases and 15 bases respectively, with 16 bases between them.